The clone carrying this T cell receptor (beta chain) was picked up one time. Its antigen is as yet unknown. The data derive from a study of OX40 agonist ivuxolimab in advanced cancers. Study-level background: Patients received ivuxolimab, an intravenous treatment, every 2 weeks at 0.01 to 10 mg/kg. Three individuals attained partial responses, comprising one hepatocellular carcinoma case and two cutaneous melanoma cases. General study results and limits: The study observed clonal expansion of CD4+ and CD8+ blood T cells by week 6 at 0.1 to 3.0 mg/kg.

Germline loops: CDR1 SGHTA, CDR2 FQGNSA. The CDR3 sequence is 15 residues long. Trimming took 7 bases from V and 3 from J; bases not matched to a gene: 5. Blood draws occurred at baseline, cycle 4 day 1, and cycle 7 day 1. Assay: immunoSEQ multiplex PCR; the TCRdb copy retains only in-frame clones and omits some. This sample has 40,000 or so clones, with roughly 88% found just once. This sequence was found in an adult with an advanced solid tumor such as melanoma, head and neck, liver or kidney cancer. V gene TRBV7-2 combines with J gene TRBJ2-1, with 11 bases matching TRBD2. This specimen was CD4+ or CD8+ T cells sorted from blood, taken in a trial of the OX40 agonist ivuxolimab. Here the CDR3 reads CASTLTSGDYNEQFF. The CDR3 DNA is TGTGCCAGCACCCTGACTAGCGGGGACTACAATGAGCAGTTCTTC.